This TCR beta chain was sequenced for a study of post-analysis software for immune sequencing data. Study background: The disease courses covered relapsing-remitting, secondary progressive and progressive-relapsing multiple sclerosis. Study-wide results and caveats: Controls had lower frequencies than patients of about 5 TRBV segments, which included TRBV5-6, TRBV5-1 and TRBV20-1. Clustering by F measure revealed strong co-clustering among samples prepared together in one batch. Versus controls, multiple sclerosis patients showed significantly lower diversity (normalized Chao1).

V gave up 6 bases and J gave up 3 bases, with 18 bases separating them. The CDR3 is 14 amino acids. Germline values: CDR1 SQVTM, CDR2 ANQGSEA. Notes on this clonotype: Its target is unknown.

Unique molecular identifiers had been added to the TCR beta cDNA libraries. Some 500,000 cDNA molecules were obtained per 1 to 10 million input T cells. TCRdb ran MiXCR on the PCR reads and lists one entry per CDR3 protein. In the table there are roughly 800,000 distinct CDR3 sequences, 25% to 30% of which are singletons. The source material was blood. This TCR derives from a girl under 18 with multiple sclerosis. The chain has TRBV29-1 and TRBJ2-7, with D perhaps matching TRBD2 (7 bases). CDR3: CSVGGVAGNYEQYF. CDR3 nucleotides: TGCAGCGTAGGGGGGGTTGCAGGGAACTACGAGCAGTACTTC.